The rows below give T cell receptor beta chains drawn from one sample of a study of T cells in Graves' hyperthyroidism and ophthalmopathy. In TCRdb, the multiplex PCR reads were re-called with MiXCR into one record per CDR3 protein. The sample includes more than 550,000 distinct CDR3 sequences, about 45% of them seen just once. The sequencing sample was made of peripheral blood or thyroid tissue (not recorded which). The receptors were gathered from an adult man with Graves' disease, either hyperthyroidism or ophthalmopathy (not recorded which). Each CDR3 is given with its conserved first and last residue. The D gene is left open where the match is weak. A clone size is listed for some rows: how often the clone was seen (once, few, many), or a class if it is expanded.

CDR3aa: CASNDPNTEAFF; CDR3nt: TGTGCCAGCAACGATCCCAACACTGAAGCTTTCTTT; abundance: NA; v_gene: TRBV7-2; d_gene: NA; j_gene: TRBJ1-1
CDR3aa: CASSATGTNTEAFF; CDR3nt: TGTGCCAGCAGCGCGACAGGTACGAACACTGAAGCTTTCTTT; abundance: many; v_gene: TRBV9; d_gene: NA; j_gene: TRBJ1-1
CDR3aa: CASQQRGYGYGYTF; CDR3nt: TGTGCCAGCCAGCAGAGAGGTTATGGCTATGGCTACACCTTC; abundance: NA; v_gene: TRBV25-1; d_gene: NA; j_gene: TRBJ1-2
CDR3aa: CSAHRDSNEQYF; CDR3nt: TGCAGTGCCCACCGGGACTCCAACGAGCAGTACTTC; abundance: NA; v_gene: TRBV20-1; d_gene: NA; j_gene: TRBJ2-7
CDR3aa: CASSLAPSGSVGETQYF; CDR3nt: TGCGCCAGCAGCTTGGCCCCTAGCGGGAGTGTTGGGGAGACCCAGTACTTC; abundance: NA; v_gene: TRBV5-1; d_gene: TRBD2; j_gene: TRBJ2-5
CDR3aa: CRGVLASGANVLTF; CDR3nt: TGCAGGGGGGTCCTAGCCTCTGGGGCCAACGTCCTGACTTTC; abundance: NA; v_gene: TRBV29-1; d_gene: NA; j_gene: TRBJ2-6
CDR3aa: CASSPPGRILAYSPLHF; CDR3nt: TGTGCCAGCAGCCCACCGGGCAGGATCCTGGCCTATTCACCCCTCCACTTT; abundance: many; v_gene: TRBV7-2; d_gene: NA; j_gene: TRBJ1-6
CDR3aa: CARQGYDTEAFF; CDR3nt: TGTGCCAGACAGGGATACGACACTGAAGCTTTCTTT; abundance: once; v_gene: TRBV25-1; d_gene: NA; j_gene: TRBJ1-1
CDR3aa: CASSLADRIVYGYTF; CDR3nt: TGTGCCAGCAGCTTAGCAGACAGGATAGTCTATGGCTACACCTTC; abundance: many; v_gene: TRBV7-9; d_gene: NA; j_gene: TRBJ1-2
CDR3aa: CASSVDMFSGNTIYF; CDR3nt: TGCGCCAGCAGCGTGGACATGTTCTCTGGAAACACCATATATTTT; abundance: few; v_gene: TRBV5-1; d_gene: NA; j_gene: TRBJ1-3
CDR3aa: CASSYTETGANDEKLFF; CDR3nt: TGTGCCAGCAGTTACACTGAAACAGGAGCAAACGATGAAAAACTGTTTTTT; abundance: NA; v_gene: TRBV6-2/TRBV6-3; d_gene: NA; j_gene: TRBJ1-4
CDR3aa: CATSPSGQQPQHF; CDR3nt: TGTGCCACCAGTCCTTCAGGGCAACAGCCCCAGCATTTT; abundance: many; v_gene: TRBV24-1; d_gene: NA; j_gene: TRBJ1-5
CDR3aa: CASSPFRTNTEAFF; CDR3nt: TGTGCCAGCAGTCCCTTTCGCACGAACACTGAAGCTTTCTTT; abundance: NA; v_gene: TRBV2; d_gene: NA; j_gene: TRBJ1-1
CDR3aa: CASSLYPGGSAGNTIYF; CDR3nt: TGTGCCAGCAGCTTATATCCCGGGGGTTCGGCTGGAAACACCATATATTTT; abundance: many; v_gene: TRBV7-8; d_gene: NA; j_gene: TRBJ1-3
CDR3aa: CASSYSSRGQPFNYGYTF; CDR3nt: TGTGCCAGCAGTTACTCGAGTCGGGGACAGCCCTTTAACTATGGCTACACCTTC; abundance: NA; v_gene: TRBV2; d_gene: TRBD1; j_gene: TRBJ1-2
CDR3aa: CASSQSRTLYGYTF; CDR3nt: TGTGCCAGCAGCCAATCGCGGACACTCTATGGCTACACCTTC; abundance: few; v_gene: TRBV2; d_gene: NA; j_gene: TRBJ1-2
CDR3aa: CASTGHPPVGDGYTF; CDR3nt: TGTGCCAGCACCGGACACCCCCCAGTAGGTGATGGCTACACCTTC; abundance: few; v_gene: TRBV6-1; d_gene: NA; j_gene: TRBJ1-2
CDR3aa: CASSLDRWGYGYTF; CDR3nt: TGTGCCAGCAGTCTTGACAGGTGGGGCTATGGCTACACCTTC; abundance: NA; v_gene: TRBV7-2; d_gene: NA; j_gene: TRBJ1-2
CDR3aa: CASSVEGSEEQYF; CDR3nt: TGTGCCAGCAGTGTGGAGGGATCGGAAGAGCAGTACTTC; abundance: few; v_gene: TRBV6-1; d_gene: NA; j_gene: TRBJ2-7
CDR3aa: CASSLATGGNQPQHF; CDR3nt: TGTGCCAGCAGTTTAGCCACAGGGGGTAATCAGCCCCAGCATTTT; abundance: many; v_gene: TRBV12-3/TRBV12-4; d_gene: TRBD1; j_gene: TRBJ1-5
CDR3aa: CASSPGTSGMGVETQYF; CDR3nt: TGTGCCAGCAGTCCGGGGACTAGCGGGATGGGAGTGGAGACCCAGTACTTC; abundance: NA; v_gene: TRBV2; d_gene: TRBD2; j_gene: TRBJ2-5